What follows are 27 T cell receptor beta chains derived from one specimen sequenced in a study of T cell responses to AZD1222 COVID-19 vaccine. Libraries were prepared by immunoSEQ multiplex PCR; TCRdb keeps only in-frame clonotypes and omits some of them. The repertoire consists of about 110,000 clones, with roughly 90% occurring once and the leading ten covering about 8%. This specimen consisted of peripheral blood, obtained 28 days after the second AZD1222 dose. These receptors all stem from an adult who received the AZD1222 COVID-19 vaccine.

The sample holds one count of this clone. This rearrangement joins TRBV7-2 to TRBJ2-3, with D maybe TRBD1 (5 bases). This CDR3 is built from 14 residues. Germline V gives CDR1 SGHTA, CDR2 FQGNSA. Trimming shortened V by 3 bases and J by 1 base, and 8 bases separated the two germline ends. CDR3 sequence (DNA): TGTGCCAGCAGCTTGGAAGGGGGCACAGATACGCAGTATTTT. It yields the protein CASSLEGGTDTQYF.

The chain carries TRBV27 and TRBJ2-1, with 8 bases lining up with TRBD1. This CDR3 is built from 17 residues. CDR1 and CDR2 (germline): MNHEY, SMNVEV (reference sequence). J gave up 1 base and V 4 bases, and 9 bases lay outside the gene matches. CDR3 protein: CASSSEPDRGSYNEQFF. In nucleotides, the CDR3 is TGTGCCAGCAGTTCCGAACCCGACAGGGGTTCCTACAATGAGCAGTTCTTC.

CDR3: CASSQGISGGGETQYF. CDR3 bases: TGTGCCAGCAGCCAAGGGATTAGCGGGGGTGGGGAGACCCAGTACTTC. The gene calls are TRBV4-2 and TRBJ2-5; 9 positions match TRBD2. The CDR3 covers 16 residues. CDR1 and CDR2 from the germline V gene are LGHNA and YNFKEQ. The junction had 8 bases not matched to a gene; V was cut back by 1 base and J by 5 bases.

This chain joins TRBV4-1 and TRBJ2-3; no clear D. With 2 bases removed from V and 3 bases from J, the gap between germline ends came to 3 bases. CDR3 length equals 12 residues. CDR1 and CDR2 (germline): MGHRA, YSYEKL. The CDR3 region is CASSQITDTQYF. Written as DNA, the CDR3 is TGCGCCAGCAGCCAAATTACAGATACGCAGTATTTT.

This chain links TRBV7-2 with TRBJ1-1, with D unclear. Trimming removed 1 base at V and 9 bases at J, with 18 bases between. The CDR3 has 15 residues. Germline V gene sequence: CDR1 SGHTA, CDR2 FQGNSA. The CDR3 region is CASSLGIWPESKAFF. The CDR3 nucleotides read TGTGCCAGCAGCTTAGGGATCTGGCCAGAATCTAAAGCTTTCTTT.

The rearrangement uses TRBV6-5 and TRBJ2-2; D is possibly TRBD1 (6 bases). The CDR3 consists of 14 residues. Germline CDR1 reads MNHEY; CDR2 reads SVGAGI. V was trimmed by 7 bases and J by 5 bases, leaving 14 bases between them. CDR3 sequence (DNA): TGTGCCAGCATCGGAACAACAGGGACCGGGGAGCTGTTTTTT. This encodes CASIGTTGTGELFF.

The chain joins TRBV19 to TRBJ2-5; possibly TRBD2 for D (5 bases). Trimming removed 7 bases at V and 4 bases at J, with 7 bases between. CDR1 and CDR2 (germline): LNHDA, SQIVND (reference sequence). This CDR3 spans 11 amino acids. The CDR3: CASIEGETQYF. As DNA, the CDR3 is TGTGCCAGTATCGAGGGAGAGACCCAGTACTTC.

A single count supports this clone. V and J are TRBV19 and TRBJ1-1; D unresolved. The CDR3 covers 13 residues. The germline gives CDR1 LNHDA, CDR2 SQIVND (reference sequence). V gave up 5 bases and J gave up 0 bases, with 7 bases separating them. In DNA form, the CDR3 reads TGTGCCAGTAGTCTAGCTATGAACACTGAAGCTTTCTTT. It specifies CASSLAMNTEAFF.

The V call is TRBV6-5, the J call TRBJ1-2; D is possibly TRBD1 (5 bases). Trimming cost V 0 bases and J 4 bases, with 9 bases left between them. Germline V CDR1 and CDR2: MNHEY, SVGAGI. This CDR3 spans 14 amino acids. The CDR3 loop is CASSYSGGTYGYTF. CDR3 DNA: TGTGCCAGCAGTTACTCGGGGGGGACCTATGGCTACACCTTC.

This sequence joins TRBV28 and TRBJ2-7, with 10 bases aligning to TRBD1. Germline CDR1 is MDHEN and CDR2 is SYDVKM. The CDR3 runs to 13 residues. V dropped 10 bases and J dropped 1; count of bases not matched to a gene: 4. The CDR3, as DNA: TGTGCCACCCGGACAGGGGGTTCCTACGAGCAGTACTTC. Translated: CATRTGGSYEQYF.

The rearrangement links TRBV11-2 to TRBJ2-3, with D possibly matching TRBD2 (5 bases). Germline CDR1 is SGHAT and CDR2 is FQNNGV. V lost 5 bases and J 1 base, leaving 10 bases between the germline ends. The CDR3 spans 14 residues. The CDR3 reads CASSRWTGTDTQYF. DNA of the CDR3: TGTGCCAGCAGCCGTTGGACTGGCACAGATACGCAGTATTTT.

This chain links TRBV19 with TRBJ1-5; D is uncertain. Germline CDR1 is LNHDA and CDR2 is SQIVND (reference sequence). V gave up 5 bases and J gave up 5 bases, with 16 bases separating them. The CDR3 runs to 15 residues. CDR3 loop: CASSWGILRDQPQHF. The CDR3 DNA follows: TGTGCCAGTAGTTGGGGAATCCTGAGGGATCAGCCCCAGCATTTT.

The DNA of the CDR3 is TGTGCCAGCATGATCGTACCTGTGGGTGAGCAGTTCTTC. This sequence encodes CASMIVPVGEQFF. The chain is built from TRBV2 and TRBJ2-1; no reliable D call. With 7 bases removed from V and 9 bases from J, the gap between germline ends came to 16 bases. Germline V gene sequence: CDR1 SNHLY, CDR2 FYNNEI. The CDR3 extends over 13 amino acids.

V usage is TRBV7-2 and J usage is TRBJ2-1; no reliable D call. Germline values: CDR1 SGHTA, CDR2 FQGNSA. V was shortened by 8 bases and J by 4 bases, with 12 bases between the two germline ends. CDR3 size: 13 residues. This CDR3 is CASRRGRYNEQFF. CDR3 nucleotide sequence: TGTGCCAGCCGTAGAGGCAGGTACAATGAGCAGTTCTTC.

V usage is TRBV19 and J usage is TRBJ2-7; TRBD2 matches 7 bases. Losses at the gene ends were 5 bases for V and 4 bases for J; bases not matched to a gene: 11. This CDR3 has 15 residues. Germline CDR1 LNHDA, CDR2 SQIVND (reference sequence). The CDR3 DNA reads TGTGCCAGTAGTCCCCAAAGCGGGACTTTATACGAGCAGTACTTC. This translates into CASSPQSGTLYEQYF.

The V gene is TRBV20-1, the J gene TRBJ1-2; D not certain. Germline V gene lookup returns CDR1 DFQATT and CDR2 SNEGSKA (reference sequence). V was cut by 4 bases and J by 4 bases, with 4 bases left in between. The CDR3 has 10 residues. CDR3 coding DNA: TGCAGTGCTAATCGCTATGGCTACACCTTC. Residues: CSANRYGYTF.

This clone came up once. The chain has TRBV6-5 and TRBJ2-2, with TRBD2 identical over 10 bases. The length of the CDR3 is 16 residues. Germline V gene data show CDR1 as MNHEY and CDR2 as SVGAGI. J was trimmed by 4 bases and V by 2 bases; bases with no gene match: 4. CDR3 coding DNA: TGTGCCAGCAGTTACGCTAGCGGGAGTAGCACCGGGGAGCTGTTTTTT. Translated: CASSYASGSSTGELFF.

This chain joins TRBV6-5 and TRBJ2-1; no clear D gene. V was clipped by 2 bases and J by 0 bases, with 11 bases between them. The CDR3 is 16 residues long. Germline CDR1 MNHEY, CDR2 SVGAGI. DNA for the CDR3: TGTGCCAGCAGTTACGTTCTTGAGAGCTCCTACAATGAGCAGTTCTTC. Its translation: CASSYVLESSYNEQFF.

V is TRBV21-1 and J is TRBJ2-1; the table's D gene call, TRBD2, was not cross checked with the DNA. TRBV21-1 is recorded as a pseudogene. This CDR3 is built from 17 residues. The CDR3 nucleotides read TGTGCCAGCAGCACACGTGGCGGGAGGGCCTCCTACAATGAGCAGTTCTTC. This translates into CASSTRGGRASYNEQFF.

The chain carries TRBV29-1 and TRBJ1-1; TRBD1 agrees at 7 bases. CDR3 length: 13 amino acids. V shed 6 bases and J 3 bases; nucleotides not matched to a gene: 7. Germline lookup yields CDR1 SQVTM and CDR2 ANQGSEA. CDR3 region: CSVGGGVDTEAFF. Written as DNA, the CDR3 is TGCAGCGTCGGAGGGGGCGTCGACACTGAAGCTTTCTTT.

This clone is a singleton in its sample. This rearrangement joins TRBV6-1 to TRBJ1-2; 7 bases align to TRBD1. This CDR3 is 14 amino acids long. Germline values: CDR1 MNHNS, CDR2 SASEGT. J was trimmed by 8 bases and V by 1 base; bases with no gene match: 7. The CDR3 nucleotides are TGTGCCAGCAGTGAAGTAGGGCAGGGGGAGGGCTACACCTTC. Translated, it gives CASSEVGQGEGYTF.

CDR3 sequence reads: CASSTTGTRLNEQFF. As DNA, the CDR3 is TGTGCCAGTAGTACCACCGGGACTAGACTTAATGAGCAGTTCTTC. The J gene is TRBJ2-1, the V gene TRBV19, with 8 nucleotides matching TRBD2. Germline values: CDR1 LNHDA, CDR2 SQIVND (reference sequence). CDR3 size: 15 residues. The V segment lost 4 bases and the J segment 7 bases; nucleotides outside the gene matches: 9.

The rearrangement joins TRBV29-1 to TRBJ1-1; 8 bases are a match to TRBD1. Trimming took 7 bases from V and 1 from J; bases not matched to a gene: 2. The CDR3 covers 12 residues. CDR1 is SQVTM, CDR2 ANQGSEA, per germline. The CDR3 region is CSGQGTNTEAFF. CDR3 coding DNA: TGCAGCGGACAGGGGACGAACACTGAAGCTTTCTTT. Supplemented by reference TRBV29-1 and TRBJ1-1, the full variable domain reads SAVISQKPSRDICQRGTSLTIQCQVDSQVTMMFWYRQQPGQSLTLIATANQGSEATYESGFVIDKFPISRPNLTFSTLTVSNMSPEDSSIYLCSGQGTNTEAFFGQGTRLTVV.

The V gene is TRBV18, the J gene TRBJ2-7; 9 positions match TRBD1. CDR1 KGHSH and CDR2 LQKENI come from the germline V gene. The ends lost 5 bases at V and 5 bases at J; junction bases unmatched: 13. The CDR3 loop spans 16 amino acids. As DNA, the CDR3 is TGTGCCAGCTCATTATCCACCGGGACAGGGTACCACGAGCAGTACTTC. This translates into CASSLSTGTGYHEQYF.

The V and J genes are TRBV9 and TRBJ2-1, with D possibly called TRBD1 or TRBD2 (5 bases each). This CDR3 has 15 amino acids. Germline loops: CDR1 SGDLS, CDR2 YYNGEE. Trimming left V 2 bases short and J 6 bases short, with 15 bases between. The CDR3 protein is CASSVGQGGGNEQFF. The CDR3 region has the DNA TGTGCCAGCAGCGTCGGGCAGGGTGGGGGCAATGAGCAGTTCTTC.

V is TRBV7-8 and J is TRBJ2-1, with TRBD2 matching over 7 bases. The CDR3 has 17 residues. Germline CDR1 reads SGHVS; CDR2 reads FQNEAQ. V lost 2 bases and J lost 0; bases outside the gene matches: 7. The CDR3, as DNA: TGTGCCAGCAGCTTAATGGCGGGCGGGAGCTCCTACAATGAGCAGTTCTTC. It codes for CASSLMAGGSSYNEQFF.

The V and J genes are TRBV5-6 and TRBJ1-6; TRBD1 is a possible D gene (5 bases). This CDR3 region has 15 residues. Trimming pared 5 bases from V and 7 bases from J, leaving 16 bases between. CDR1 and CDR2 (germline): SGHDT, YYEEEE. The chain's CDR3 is CASRRWNRPNSPLHF. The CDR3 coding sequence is TGTGCCAGCAGGCGATGGAACAGGCCCAATTCACCCCTCCACTTT.